This T cell receptor beta chain was found in a study of regulatory T cells in long-lasting Graves disease. The wider study: Graves' patients who were just diagnosed had used antithyroid drugs for under 3 months. General study points: Favored usage of TRBV28, TRBJ1-2 and TRBJ2-5 was recorded in persistent disease. Persistent Graves' disease cases displayed lower TCR diversity than newly diagnosed ones.

The CDR3 extends over 17 amino acids. V was pared by 1 base and J by 0 bases, with 9 bases of the junction left unmatched. The V gene's germline CDR1 is SGHAT and CDR2 FQNNGV. Time point reported: newly diagnosed GD, antithyroid drugs for less than 3 months. Following extraction of RNA from PBMCs, that RNA was used to make the TCR library. This clonotype was detected only a few times. Its specificity is not known. A much larger clone lies a single base off, so this may be a read error. With iRepertoire HTBI primers and Arm-PCR of CDR3 regions, TCR beta libraries were built. A single record per CDR3 protein comes from TCRdb applying MiXCR to the multiplex PCR reads. In the table there are about 240,000 distinct CDR3 sequences, roughly 21% of which are singletons.

The material sequenced was peripheral blood mononuclear cells (PBMCs), taken at new diagnosis, from a patient treated with antithyroid drugs. The receptor's source is a female donor with Graves disease. The chain links TRBV11-2 to TRBJ2-7; 7 bases line up with TRBD1. CDR3 residues: CASSLGQGVGDSYEQYF. The CDR3 nucleotides read TGTGCCAGCAGCTTAGGGCAGGGGGTCGGGGACTCCTACGAGCAGTACTTC. The whole variable domain, remainder taken from reference TRBV11-2 and TRBJ2-7, is EAGVAQSPRYKIIEKRQSVAFWCNPISGHATLYWYQQILGQGPKLLIQFQNNGVVDDSQLPKDRFSAERLKGVDSTLKIQPAKLEDSAVYLCASSLGQGVGDSYEQYFGPGTRLTVT.